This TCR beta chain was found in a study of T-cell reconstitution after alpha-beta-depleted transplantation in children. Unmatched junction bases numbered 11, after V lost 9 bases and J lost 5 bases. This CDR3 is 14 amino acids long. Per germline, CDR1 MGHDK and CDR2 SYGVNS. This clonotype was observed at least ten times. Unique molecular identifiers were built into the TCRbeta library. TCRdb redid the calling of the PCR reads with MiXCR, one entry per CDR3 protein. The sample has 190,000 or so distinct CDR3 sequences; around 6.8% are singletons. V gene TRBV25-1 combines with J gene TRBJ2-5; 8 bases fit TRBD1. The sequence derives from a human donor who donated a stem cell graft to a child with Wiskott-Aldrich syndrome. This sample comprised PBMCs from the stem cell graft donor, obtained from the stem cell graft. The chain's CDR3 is CASAQGARGETQYF. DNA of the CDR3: TGTGCCAGTGCTCAGGGGGCGCGTGGCGAGACCCAGTACTTC.